This T cell receptor beta chain was identified in a study of vaccination and CD4 T cells after COVID-19. Germline CDR1 and CDR2: MNHEY and SVGAGI. The CDR3 consists of 14 residues. Trimming pared 2 bases from V and 4 bases from J, leaving 9 bases between. Whole-study findings and limits: The study sampled relatively few convalescent patients and omitted early post-infection timepoints. Convalescent patients had a median 86.3% of post-vaccine SARS-CoV-2-reactive clones that were detected only after vaccination, not before it.

TCRdb analysed the PCR reads with MiXCR anew, one entry per CDR3 protein. The table shows around 20,000 distinct CDR3 sequences, with roughly 62% occurring only once. This clonotype was seen a handful of times. Its antigen is unidentified. The V gene is TRBV6-5, the J gene TRBJ1-3, with D perhaps matching TRBD1 (5 bases). This receptor was identified in a human donor who had recovered from COVID-19. The sequenced sample was CD4+ T cells from blood, obtained after SARS-CoV-2 vaccination. This CDR3 is CASSYTGLGNTIYF. DNA for the CDR3: TGTGCCAGCAGTTACACGGGACTCGGAAACACCATATATTTT.